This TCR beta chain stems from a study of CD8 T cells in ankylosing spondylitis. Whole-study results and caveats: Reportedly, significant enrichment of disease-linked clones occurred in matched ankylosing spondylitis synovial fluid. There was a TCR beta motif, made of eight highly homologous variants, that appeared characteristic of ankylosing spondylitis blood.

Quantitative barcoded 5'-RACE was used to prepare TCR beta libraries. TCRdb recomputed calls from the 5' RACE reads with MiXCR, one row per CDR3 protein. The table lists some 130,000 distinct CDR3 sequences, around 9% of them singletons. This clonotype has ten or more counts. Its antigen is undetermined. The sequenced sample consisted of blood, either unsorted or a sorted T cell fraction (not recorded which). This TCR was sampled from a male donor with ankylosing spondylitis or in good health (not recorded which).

CDR3 residues: CSAREFRSAYEQYF. Here the CDR3 DNA reads TGCAGTGCTAGAGAGTTTAGGTCTGCCTACGAGCAGTACTTC. The chain carries TRBV20-1 and TRBJ2-7; no reliable D call. V was pared by 0 bases and J by 2 bases, with 11 bases between. Germline V lookup: CDR1 DFQATT, CDR2 SNEGSKA (reference sequence). This CDR3 comprises 14 residues.